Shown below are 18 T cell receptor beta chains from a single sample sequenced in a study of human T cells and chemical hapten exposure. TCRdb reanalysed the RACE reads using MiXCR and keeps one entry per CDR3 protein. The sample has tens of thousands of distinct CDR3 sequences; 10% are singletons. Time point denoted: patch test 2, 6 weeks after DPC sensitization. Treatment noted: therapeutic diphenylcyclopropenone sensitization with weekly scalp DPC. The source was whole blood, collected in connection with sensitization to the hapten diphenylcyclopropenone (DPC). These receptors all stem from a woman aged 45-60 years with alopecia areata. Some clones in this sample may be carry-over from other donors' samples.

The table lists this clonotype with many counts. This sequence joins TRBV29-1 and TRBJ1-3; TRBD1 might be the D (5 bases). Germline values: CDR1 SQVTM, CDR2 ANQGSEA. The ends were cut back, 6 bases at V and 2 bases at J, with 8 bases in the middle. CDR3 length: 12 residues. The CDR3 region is CSVGDTGNTIYF. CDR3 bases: TGCAGCGTGGGGGATACTGGAAACACCATATATTTT. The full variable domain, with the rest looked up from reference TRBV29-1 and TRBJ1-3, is SAVISQKPSRDICQRGTSLTIQCQVDSQVTMMFWYRQQPGQSLTLIATANQGSEATYESGFVIDKFPISRPNLTFSTLTVSNMSPEDSSIYLCSVGDTGNTIYFGEGSWLTVV.

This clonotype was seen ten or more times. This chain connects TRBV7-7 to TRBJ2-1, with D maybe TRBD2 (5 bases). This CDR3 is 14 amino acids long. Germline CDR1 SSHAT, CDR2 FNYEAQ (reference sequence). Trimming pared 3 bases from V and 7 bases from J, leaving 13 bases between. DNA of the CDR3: TGTGCCAGCAGCTTCAGTCGCGGCGGGAATGAGCAGTTCTTC. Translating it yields CASSFSRGGNEQFF. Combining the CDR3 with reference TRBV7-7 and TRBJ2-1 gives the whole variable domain GAGVSQSPRYKVTKRGQDVTLRCDPISSHATLYWYQQALGQGPEFLTYFNYEAQPDKSGLPSDRFSAERPEGSISTLTIQRTEQRDSAMYRCASSFSRGGNEQFFGPGTRLTVL.

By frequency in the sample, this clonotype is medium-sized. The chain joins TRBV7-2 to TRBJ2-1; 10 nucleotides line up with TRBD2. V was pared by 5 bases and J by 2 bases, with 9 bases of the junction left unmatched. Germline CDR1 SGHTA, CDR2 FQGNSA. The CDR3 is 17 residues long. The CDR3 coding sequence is TGTGCCAGCAGCGAGCAAGCGGGAGGGCCGCCCTACAATGAGCAGTTCTTC. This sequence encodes CASSEQAGGPPYNEQFF.

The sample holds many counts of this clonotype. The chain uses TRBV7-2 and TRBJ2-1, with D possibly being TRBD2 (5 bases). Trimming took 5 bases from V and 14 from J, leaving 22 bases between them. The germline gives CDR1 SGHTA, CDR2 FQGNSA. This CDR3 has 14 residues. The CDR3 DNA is TGTGCCAGCAGCAATGGGTGGACTTCGGCCTTCAAGTTCTTC. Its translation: CASSNGWTSAFKFF.

This CDR3 is CSTSRTGSNTEAFF. Written as DNA, the CDR3 is TGCAGCACGTCGCGGACAGGGTCCAACACTGAAGCTTTCTTT. This chain connects TRBV29-1 to TRBJ1-1, with 8 bases aligning to TRBD1. This CDR3 contains 14 residues. Germline V gene lookup returns CDR1 SQVTM and CDR2 ANQGSEA. The V gene end was trimmed by 8 bases and the J gene end by 2 bases; junction bases not matched to a gene: 10.

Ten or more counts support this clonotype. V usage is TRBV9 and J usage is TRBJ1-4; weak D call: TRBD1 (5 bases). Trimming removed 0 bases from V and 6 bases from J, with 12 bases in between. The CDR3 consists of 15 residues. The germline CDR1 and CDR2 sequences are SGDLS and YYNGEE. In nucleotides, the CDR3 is TGTGCCAGCAGCGTAGGGGCAGGGTCTTATGAAAAACTGTTTTTT. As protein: CASSVGAGSYEKLFF.

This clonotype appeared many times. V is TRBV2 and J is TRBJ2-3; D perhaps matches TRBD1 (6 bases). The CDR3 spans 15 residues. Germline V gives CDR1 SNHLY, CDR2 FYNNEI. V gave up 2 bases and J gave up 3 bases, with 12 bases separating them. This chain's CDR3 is CASSEQGKTTDTQYF. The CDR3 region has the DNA TGTGCCAGCAGTGAACAGGGGAAAACAACAGATACGCAGTATTTT. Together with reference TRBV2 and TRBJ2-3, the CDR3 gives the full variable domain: EPEVTQTPSHQVTQMGQEVILRCVPISNHLYFYWYRQILGQKVEFLVSFYNNEISEKSEIFDDQFSVERPDGSNFTLKIRSTKLEDSAMYFCASSEQGKTTDTQYFGPGTRLTVL.

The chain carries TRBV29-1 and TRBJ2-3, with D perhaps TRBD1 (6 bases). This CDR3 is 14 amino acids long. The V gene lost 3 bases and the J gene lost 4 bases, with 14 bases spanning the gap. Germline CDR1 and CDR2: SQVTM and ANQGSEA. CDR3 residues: CSVDLRRGADTQYF. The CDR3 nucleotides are TGCAGCGTTGACTTACGCAGGGGTGCAGATACGCAGTATTTT.

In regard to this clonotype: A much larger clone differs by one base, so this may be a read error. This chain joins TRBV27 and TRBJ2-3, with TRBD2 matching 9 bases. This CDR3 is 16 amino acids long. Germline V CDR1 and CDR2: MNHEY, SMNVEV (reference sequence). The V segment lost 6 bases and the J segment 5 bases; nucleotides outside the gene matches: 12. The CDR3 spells CASSPRSGRFIDTQYF. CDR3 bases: TGTGCCAGCAGCCCGCGGAGCGGGAGGTTCATAGATACGCAGTATTTT.

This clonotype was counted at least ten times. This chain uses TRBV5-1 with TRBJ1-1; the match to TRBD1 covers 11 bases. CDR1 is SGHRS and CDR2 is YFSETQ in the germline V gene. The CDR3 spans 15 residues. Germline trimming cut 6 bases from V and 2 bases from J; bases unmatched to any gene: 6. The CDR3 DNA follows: TGCGCCAGCACCCGGACAGGGGGCCTTAACACTGAAGCTTTCTTT. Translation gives CASTRTGGLNTEAFF.

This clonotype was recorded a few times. The CDR3 protein is CASSQRYQALNTEAFF. In DNA, the CDR3 is TGTGCCAGCAGCCAGAGATACCAGGCCTTGAACACTGAAGCTTTCTTT. The genes are TRBV3-1 and TRBJ1-1, with no clear D. V lost 3 bases, J lost 0 bases, and 14 bases lay in between. The CDR3 has 16 amino acids. CDR1 LGHDT and CDR2 YNNKEL come from the germline V gene (reference sequence).

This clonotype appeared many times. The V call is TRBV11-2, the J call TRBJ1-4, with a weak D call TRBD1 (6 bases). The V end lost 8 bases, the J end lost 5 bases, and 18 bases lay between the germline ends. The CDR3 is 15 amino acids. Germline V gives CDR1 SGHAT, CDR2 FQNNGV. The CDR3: CASCKVRDNNEKLFF. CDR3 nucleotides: TGTGCCAGCTGCAAGGTCCGGGACAACAATGAAAAACTGTTTTTT.

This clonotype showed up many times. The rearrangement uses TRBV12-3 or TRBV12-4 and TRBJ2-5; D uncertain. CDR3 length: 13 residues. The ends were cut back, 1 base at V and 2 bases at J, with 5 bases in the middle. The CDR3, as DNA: TGTGCCAGCAGTTTAGGACCGCAAGAGACCCAGTACTTC. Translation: CASSLGPQETQYF.

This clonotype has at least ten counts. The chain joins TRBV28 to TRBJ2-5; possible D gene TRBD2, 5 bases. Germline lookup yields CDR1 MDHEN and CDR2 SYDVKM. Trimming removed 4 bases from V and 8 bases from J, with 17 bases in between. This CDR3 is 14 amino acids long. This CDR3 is CASSSSPLLVTQYF. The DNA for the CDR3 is TGTGCCAGCAGTTCAAGCCCCCTACTAGTTACCCAGTACTTC.

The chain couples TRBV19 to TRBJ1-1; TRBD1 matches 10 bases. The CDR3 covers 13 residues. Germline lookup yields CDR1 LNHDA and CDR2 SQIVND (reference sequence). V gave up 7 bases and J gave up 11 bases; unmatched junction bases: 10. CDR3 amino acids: CASTFRTGGDAFF. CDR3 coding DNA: TGTGCCAGTACCTTCCGGACAGGGGGAGACGCTTTCTTT.

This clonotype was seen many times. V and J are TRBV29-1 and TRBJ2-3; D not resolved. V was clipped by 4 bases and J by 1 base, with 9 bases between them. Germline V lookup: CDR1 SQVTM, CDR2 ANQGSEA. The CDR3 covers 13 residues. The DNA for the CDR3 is TGCAGCGTTGGGATTTCTGGCACAGATACGCAGTATTTT. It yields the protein CSVGISGTDTQYF.

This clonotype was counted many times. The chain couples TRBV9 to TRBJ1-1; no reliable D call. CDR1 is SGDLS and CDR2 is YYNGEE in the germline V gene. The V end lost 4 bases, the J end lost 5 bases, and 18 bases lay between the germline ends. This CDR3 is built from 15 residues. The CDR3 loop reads CASSPEGRRNTEAFF. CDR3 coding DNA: TGTGCCAGCAGCCCCGAGGGCCGCAGAAATACTGAAGCTTTCTTT.

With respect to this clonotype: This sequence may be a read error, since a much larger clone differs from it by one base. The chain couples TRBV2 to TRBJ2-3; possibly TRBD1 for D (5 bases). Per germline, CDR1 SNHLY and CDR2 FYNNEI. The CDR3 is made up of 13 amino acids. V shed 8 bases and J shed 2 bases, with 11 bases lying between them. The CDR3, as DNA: TGTGCCAGCCAGGACACCAACACAGATACGCAGTATTTT. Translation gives CASQDTNTDTQYF.